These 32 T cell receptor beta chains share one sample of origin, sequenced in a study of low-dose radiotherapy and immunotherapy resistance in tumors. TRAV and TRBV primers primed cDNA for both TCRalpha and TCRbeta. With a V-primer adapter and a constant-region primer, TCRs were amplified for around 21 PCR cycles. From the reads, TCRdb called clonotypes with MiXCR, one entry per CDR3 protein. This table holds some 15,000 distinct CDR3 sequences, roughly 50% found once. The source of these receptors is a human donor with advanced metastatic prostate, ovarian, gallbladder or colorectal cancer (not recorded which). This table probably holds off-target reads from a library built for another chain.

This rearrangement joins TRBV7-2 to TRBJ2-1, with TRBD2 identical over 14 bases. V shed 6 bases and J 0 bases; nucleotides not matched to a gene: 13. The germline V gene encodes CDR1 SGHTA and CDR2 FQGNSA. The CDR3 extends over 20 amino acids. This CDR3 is CASRRAERLAGGSSYNEQFF. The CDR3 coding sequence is TGTGCCAGCAGGCGGGCAGAGCGACTAGCGGGAGGGAGCTCCTACAATGAGCAGTTCTTC. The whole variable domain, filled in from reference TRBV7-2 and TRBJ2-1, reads GAGVSQSPSNKVTEKGKDVELRCDPISGHTALYWYRQSLGQGLEFLIYFQGNSAPDKSGLPSDRFSAERTGGSVSTLTIQRTQQEDSAVYLCASRRAERLAGGSSYNEQFFGPGTRLTVL.

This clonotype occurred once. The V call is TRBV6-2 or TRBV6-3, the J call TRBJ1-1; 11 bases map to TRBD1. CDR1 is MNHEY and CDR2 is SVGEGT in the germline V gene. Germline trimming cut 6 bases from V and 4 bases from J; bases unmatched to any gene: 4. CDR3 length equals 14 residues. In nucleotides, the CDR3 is TGTGCCAGCAGACTAGGACAGGGGGCCACTGAAGCTTTCTTT. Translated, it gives CASRLGQGATEAFF.

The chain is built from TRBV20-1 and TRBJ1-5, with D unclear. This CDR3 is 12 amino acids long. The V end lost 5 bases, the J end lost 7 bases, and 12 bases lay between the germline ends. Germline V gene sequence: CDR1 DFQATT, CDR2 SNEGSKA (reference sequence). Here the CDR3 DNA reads TGCAGTGCTCGCCCCCTAGGACAGCCCCAGCATTTT. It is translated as CSARPLGQPQHF.

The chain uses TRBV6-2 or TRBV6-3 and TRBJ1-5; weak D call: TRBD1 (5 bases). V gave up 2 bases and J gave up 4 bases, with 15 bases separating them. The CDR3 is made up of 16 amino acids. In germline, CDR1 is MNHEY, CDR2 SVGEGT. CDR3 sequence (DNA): TGTGCCAGCAGTTACACCACAGGAGATAGGAATCAGCCCCAGCATTTT. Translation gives CASSYTTGDRNQPQHF.

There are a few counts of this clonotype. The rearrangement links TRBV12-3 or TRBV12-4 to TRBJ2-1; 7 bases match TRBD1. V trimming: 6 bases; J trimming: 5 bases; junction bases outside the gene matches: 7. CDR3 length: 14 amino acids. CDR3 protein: CASSQTGQNNEQFF. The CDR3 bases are TGTGCCAGCAGCCAGACAGGGCAAAACAATGAGCAGTTCTTC.

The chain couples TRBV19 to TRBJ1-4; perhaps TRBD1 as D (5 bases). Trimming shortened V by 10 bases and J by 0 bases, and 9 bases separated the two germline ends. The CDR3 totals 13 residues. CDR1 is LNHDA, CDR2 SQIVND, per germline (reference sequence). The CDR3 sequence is CATKTATNEKLFF. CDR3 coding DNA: TGTGCCACTAAGACAGCAACTAATGAAAAACTGTTTTTT. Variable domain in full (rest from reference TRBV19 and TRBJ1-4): DGGITQSPKYLFRKEGQNVTLSCEQNLNHDAMYWYRQDPGQGLRLIYYSQIVNDFQKGDIAEGYSVSREKKESFPLTVTSAQKNPTAFYLCATKTATNEKLFFGSGTQLSVL.

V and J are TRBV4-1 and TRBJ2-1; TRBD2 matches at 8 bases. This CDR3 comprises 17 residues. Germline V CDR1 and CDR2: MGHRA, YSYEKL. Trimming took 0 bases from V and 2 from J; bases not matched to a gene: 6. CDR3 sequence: CASSQDPRRGAYNEQFF. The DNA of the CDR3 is TGCGCCAGCAGCCAAGATCCGAGGCGGGGGGCCTACAATGAGCAGTTCTTC.

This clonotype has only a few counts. CDR3 sequence: CASSPPQARGWGYTF. CDR3 nucleotide sequence: TGTGCCAGCAGCCCCCCCCAGGCCAGGGGATGGGGCTACACCTTC. The gene calls are TRBV5-4 and TRBJ1-2; tentatively, D is TRBD1 (6 bases). V lost 4 bases and J lost 8, with 21 bases in between. CDR3 length: 15 residues. Germline V gene data show CDR1 as SGHNT and CDR2 as YYREEE (reference sequence). The full variable domain, completed using reference TRBV5-4 and TRBJ1-2, is ETGVTQSPTHLIKTRGQQVTLRCSSQSGHNTVSWYQQALGQGPQFIFQYYREEENGRGNFPPRFSGLQFPNYSSELNVNALELDDSALYLCASSPPQARGWGYTFGSGTRLTVV.

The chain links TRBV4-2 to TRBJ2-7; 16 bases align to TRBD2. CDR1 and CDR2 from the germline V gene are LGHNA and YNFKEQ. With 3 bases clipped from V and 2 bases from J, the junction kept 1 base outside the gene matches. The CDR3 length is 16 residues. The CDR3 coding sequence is TGTGCCAGCAGCCAGGGGACTAGCGGGGGGGCCTACGAGCAGTACTTC. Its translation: CASSQGTSGGAYEQYF.

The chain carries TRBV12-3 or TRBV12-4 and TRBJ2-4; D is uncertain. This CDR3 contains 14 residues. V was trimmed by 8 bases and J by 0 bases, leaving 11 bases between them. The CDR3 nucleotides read TGTGCCAGCGCCTCGACCGTAGCCAAAAACATTCAGTACTTC. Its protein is CASASTVAKNIQYF.

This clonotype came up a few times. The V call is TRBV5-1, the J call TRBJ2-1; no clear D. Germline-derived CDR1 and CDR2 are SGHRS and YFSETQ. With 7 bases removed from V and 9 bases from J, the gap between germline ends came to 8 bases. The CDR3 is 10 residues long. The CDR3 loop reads CASGLGEQFF. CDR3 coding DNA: TGCGCCAGCGGCCTGGGTGAGCAGTTCTTC.

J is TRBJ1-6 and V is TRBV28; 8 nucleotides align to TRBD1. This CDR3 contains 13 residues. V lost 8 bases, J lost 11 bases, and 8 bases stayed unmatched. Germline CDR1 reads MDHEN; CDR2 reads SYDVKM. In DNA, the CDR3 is TGTGCCAGCGACGACAGGGGAGGAACACCCCTCCACTTT. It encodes CASDDRGGTPLHF.

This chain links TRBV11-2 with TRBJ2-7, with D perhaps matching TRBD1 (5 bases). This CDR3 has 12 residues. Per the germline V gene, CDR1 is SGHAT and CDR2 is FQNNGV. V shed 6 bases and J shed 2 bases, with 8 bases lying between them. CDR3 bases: TGTGCCAGCAGACAGGACACCTACGAGCAGTACTTC. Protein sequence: CASRQDTYEQYF. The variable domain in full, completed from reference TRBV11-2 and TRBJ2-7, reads EAGVAQSPRYKIIEKRQSVAFWCNPISGHATLYWYQQILGQGPKLLIQFQNNGVVDDSQLPKDRFSAERLKGVDSTLKIQPAKLEDSAVYLCASRQDTYEQYFGPGTRLTVT.

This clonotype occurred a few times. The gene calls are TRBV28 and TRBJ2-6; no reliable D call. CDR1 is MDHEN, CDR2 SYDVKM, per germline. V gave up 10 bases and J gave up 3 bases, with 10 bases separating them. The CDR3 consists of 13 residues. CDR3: CATYEYGANVLTF. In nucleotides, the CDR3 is TGTGCCACGTATGAATATGGGGCCAACGTCCTGACTTTC.

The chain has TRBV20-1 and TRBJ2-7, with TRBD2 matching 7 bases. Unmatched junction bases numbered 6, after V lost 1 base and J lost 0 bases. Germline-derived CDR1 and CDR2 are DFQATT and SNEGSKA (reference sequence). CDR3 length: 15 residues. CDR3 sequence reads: CSARGLAVTSYEQYF. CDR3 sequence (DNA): TGCAGTGCTAGAGGCCTAGCGGTGACCTCCTACGAGCAGTACTTC.

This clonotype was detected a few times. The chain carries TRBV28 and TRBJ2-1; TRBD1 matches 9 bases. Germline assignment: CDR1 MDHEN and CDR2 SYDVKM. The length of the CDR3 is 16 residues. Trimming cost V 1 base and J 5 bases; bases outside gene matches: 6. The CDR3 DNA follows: TGTGCCAGCAGTTTATTAGGACAGGGGCTCCACAATGAGCAGTTCTTC. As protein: CASSLLGQGLHNEQFF. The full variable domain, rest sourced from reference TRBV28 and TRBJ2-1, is DVKVTQSSRYLVKRTGEKVFLECVQDMDHENMFWYRQDPGLGLRLIYFSYDVKMKEKGDIPEGYSVSREKKERFSLILESASTNQTSMYLCASSLLGQGLHNEQFFGPGTRLTVL.

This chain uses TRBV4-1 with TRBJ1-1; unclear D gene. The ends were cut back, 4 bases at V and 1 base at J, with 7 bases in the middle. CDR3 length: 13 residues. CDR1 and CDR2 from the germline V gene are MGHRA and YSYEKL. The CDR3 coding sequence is TGCGCCAGCAGCCCAAGTTGGAACACTGAAGCTTTCTTT. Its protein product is CASSPSWNTEAFF.

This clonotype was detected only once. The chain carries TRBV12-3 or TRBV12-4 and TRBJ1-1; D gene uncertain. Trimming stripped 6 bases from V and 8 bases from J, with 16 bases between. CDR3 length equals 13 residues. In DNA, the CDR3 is TGTGCCAGCAGATTTGGGAGCTTCGGGGAAGCTTTCTTT. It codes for CASRFGSFGEAFF.

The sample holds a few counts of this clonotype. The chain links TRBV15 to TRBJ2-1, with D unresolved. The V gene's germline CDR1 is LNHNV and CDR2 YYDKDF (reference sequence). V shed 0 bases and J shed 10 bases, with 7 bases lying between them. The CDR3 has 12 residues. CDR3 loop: CATSRDMGEQFF. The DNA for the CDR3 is TGTGCCACCAGCAGAGATATGGGGGAGCAGTTCTTC.

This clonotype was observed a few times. The CDR3 coding sequence is TGTGCCAGTAAGGACCGGTACAATCAGCCCCAGCATTTT. Its protein product is CASKDRYNQPQHF. The chain uses TRBV19 and TRBJ1-5; no reliable D call. This CDR3 spans 13 amino acids. CDR1 is LNHDA, CDR2 SQIVND, per germline (reference sequence). V dropped 7 bases and J dropped 3 bases, with 10 bases sitting between them.

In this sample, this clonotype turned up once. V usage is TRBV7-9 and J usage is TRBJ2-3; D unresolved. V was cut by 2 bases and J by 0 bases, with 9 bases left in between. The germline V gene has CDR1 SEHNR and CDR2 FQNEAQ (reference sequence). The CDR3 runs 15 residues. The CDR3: CASSLTKISTDTQYF. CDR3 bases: TGTGCCAGCAGCTTAACTAAGATTAGCACAGATACGCAGTATTTT.

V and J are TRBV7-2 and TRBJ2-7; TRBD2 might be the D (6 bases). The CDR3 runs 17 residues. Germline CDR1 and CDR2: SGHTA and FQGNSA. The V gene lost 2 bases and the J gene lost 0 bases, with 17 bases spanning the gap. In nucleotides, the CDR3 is TGTGCCAGCAGCTTATTCGGGGGAGGTGATAGCTCCTACGAGCAGTACTTC. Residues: CASSLFGGGDSSYEQYF.

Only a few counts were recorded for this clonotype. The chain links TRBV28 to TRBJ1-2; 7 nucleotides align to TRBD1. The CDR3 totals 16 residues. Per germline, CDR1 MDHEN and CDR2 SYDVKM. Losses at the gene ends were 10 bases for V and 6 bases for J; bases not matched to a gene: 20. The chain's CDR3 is CATQATPGQKADGYTF. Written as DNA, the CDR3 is TGTGCCACCCAAGCGACTCCGGGACAGAAAGCAGATGGCTACACCTTC.

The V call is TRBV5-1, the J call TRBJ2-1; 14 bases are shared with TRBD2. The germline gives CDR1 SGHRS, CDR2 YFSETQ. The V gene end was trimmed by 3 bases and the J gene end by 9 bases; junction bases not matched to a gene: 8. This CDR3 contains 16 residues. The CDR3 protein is CASSSGGLAGVSEQFF. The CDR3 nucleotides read TGCGCCAGCAGCTCGGGGGGACTAGCGGGAGTGAGTGAGCAGTTCTTC.

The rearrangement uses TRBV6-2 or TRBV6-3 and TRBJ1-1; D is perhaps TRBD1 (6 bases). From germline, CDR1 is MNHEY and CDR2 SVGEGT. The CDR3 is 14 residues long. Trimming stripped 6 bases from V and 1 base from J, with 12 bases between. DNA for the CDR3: TGTGCCAGCAGCTATACACAGGGGAACACTGAAGCTTTCTTT. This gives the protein CASSYTQGNTEAFF.

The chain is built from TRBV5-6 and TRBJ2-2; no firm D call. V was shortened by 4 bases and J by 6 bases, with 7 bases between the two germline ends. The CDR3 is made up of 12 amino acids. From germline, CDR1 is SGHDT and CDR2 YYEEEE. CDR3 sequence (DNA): TGTGCCAGCAGCACTCCCCCCGGGGAGCTGTTTTTT. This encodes CASSTPPGELFF.

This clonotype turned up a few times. CDR3 nucleotide sequence: TGTGCCAGCAGTTTAAGTGGGAGCGAGGCCGAGCAGTACTTC. Amino acids: CASSLSGSEAEQYF. V is TRBV28 and J is TRBJ2-7, with D possibly being TRBD2 (5 bases). CDR1 MDHEN and CDR2 SYDVKM come from the germline V gene. The CDR3 has 14 amino acids. V was pared by 2 bases and J by 6 bases, with 14 bases between.

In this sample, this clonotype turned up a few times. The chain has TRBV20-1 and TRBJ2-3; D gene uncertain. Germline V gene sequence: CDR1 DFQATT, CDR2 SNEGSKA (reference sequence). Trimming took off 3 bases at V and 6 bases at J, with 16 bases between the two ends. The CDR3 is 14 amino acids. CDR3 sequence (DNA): TGCAGTGCTAGGGTGGTCACTTCTAGGGATACGCAGTATTTT. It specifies CSARVVTSRDTQYF.

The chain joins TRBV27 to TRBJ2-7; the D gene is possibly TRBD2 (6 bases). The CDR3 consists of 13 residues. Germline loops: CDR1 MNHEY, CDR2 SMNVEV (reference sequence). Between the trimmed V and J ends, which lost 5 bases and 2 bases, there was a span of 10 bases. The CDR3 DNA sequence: TGTGCCAGCAGTCCGTCGGGAGCCTACGAGCAGTACTTC. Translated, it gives CASSPSGAYEQYF.

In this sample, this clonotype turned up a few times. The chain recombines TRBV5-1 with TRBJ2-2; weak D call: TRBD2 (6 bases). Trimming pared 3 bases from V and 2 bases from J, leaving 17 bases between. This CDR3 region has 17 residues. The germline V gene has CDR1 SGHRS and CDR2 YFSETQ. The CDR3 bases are TGCGCCAGCAGCTCCCAGGCGGCGGGGACCAACACCGGGGAGCTGTTTTTT. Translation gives CASSSQAAGTNTGELFF.

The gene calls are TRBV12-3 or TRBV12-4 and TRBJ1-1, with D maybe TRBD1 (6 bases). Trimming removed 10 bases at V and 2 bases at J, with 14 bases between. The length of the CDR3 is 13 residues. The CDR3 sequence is CANKKGVNTEAFF. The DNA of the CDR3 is TGTGCCAACAAGAAGGGGGTTAACACTGAAGCTTTCTTT.

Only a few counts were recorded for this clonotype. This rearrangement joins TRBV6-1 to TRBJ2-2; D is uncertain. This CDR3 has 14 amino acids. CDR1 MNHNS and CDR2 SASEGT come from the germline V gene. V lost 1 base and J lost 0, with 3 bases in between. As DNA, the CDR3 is TGTGCCAGCAGTGAAGGACCGAACACCGGGGAGCTGTTTTTT. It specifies CASSEGPNTGELFF.